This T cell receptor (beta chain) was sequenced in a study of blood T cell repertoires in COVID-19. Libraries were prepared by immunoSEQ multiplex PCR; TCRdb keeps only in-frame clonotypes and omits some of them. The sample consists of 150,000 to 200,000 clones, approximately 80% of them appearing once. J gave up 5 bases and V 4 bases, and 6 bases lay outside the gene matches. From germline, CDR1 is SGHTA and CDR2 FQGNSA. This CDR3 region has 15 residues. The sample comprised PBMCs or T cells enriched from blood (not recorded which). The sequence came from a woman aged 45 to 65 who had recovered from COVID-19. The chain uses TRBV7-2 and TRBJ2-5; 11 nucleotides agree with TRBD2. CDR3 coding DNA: TGTGCCAGCAGCTGGACCTTAGCGGGAGGGGAGACCCAGTACTTC. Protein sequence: CASSWTLAGGETQYF.